The 29 T cell receptor beta chains presented below share a single source sample, sequenced in a study of a mutant IDH1 vaccine in newly diagnosed glioma. TCRdb keeps only in-frame clones here, not all; method: immunoSEQ multiplex PCR. The table records 45,000 to 60,000 clones, over 75% of them present only once. Their antigens are not known. As to time point: week 11, during vaccination. It was 300 ug of mutant IDH1 20-mer peptide that made up each vaccine dose, given with topical imiquimod. Here the sequenced sample was PBMCs, taken from a glioma patient whose treatment included an IDH1 peptide vaccine. The receptors shown here come from a man in his fifties or sixties with glioma.

The count of this clone is one. This chain connects TRBV28 to TRBJ2-7, with 9 bases aligning to TRBD2. This CDR3 is 15 amino acids long. Germline V gene sequence: CDR1 MDHEN, CDR2 SYDVKM. Trimming took 7 bases from V and 1 from J; bases not matched to a gene: 8. CDR3 protein: CASTPAGGGSYEQYF. The CDR3 coding sequence is TGTGCCAGCACCCCGGCGGGAGGGGGGTCCTACGAGCAGTACTTC.

The chain combines TRBV5-6 with TRBJ2-7, with D possibly being TRBD1 (5 bases). The CDR3 has 14 amino acids. V was trimmed by 1 base and J by 2 bases, leaving 10 bases between them. Germline V gene data show CDR1 as SGHDT and CDR2 as YYEEEE. The CDR3 loop reads CASSLKHRTYEQYF. As DNA, the CDR3 is TGTGCCAGCAGCTTGAAACACAGGACCTACGAGCAGTACTTC.

This clone was detected only once. The chain couples TRBV11-2 to TRBJ2-3, with a possible D match to TRBD2 (7 bases). The CDR3 contains 16 residues. Germline loops: CDR1 SGHAT, CDR2 FQNNGV. V was clipped by 5 bases and J by 0 bases, with 15 bases between them. The CDR3, as DNA: TGTGCCAGCAGCCCGACGGGCGGGGGCAGCACAGATACGCAGTATTTT. It codes for CASSPTGGGSTDTQYF.

The CDR3 loop is CASSLSGAATNEKLFF. CDR3 nucleotide sequence: TGCGCCAGCAGCTTGTCGGGGGCGGCCACTAATGAAAAACTGTTTTTT. This sequence joins TRBV5-1 and TRBJ1-4; D perhaps matches TRBD1 (6 bases). CDR3 length: 16 amino acids. Germline CDR1 and CDR2: SGHRS and YFSETQ. Trimming removed 1 base at V and 2 bases at J, with 12 bases between. Full variable domain (missing parts from reference TRBV5-1 and TRBJ1-4): KAGVTQTPRYLIKTRGQQVTLSCSPISGHRSVSWYQQTPGQGLQFLFEYFSETQRNKGNFPGRFSGRQFSNSRSEMNVSTLELGDSALYLCASSLSGAATNEKLFFGSGTQLSVL.

This clone was observed once. The chain combines TRBV7-2 with TRBJ2-5, with D possibly TRBD2 on 7 matching bases. In germline, CDR1 is SGHTA, CDR2 FQGNSA. The CDR3 is 16 amino acids. Trimming took off 7 bases at V and 4 bases at J, with 22 bases between the two ends. CDR3 sequence reads: CASTEGGAGLGETQYF. CDR3 sequence (DNA): TGTGCCAGCACCGAGGGGGGAGCGGGGCTGGGAGAGACCCAGTACTTC. The full variable domain, with the rest looked up from reference TRBV7-2 and TRBJ2-5, is GAGVSQSPSNKVTEKGKDVELRCDPISGHTALYWYRQSLGQGLEFLIYFQGNSAPDKSGLPSDRFSAERTGGSVSTLTIQRTQQEDSAVYLCASTEGGAGLGETQYFGPGTRLLVL.

V gene TRBV4-3 combines with J gene TRBJ2-3, with D perhaps TRBD2 (7 bases). Deletions cut 1 base from V and 5 bases from J, with 19 bases between. Germline CDR1 LGHNA, CDR2 YSLEER. There are 17 residues in the CDR3. In DNA, the CDR3 is TGCGCCAGCAGCCAAGCCCCCAACGCGGGGGCGAGAGATACGCAGTATTTT. Translated: CASSQAPNAGARDTQYF.

V and J are TRBV18 and TRBJ2-7; D tentatively reads TRBD1 or TRBD2 (5 bases each). The CDR3 contains 15 residues. V lost 1 base, J lost 2 bases, and 12 bases lay in between. CDR1 and CDR2 from the germline V gene are KGHSH and LQKENI. The CDR3 DNA sequence: TGTGCCAGCTCACCACGGCAGGGAGTTACCTACGAGCAGTACTTC. Its protein is CASSPRQGVTYEQYF.

The sample holds one count of this clone. The V and J genes are TRBV6-1 and TRBJ2-1; D remains unclear. V was cut by 0 bases and J by 8 bases, with 11 bases left in between. Germline CDR1 is MNHNS and CDR2 is SASEGT. CDR3 length equals 14 residues. CDR3 DNA sequence: TGTGCCAGCAGTGAAGCGCCGGCTAGGGATGAGCAGTTCTTC. This sequence encodes CASSEAPARDEQFF.

The gene calls are TRBV7-2 and TRBJ1-1; no firm D call. The CDR3 is 14 amino acids. Deletions cut 5 bases from V and 2 bases from J, with 12 bases between. CDR1 is SGHTA, CDR2 FQGNSA, per germline. CDR3 residues: CASSRNKANTEAFF. DNA of the CDR3: TGTGCCAGCAGCCGTAATAAGGCAAACACTGAAGCTTTCTTT.

V gene TRBV18 combines with J gene TRBJ2-5; TRBD1 is a possible D gene (6 bases). The CDR3 consists of 15 residues. From germline, CDR1 is KGHSH and CDR2 LQKENI. With 3 bases removed from V and 1 base from J, the gap between germline ends came to 12 bases. CDR3 in amino acids: CASSPQQGSQETQYF. The DNA of the CDR3 is TGTGCCAGCTCACCTCAACAGGGCAGCCAAGAGACCCAGTACTTC.

This chain links TRBV14 with TRBJ2-5; no clear D. Germline loops: CDR1 SGHDN, CDR2 FVKESK. This CDR3 has 13 amino acids. V shed 0 bases and J shed 7 bases, with 9 bases lying between them. For the CDR3, the DNA is TGTGCCAGCAGCCAAGATCTGAAGGGGACCCAGTACTTC. Amino acid sequence: CASSQDLKGTQYF.

The gene calls are TRBV11-2 and TRBJ2-5, with a weak D call TRBD1 (6 bases). Trimming shortened V by 1 base and J by 2 bases, and 11 bases separated the two germline ends. The V gene's germline CDR1 is SGHAT and CDR2 FQNNGV. The CDR3 totals 15 residues. CDR3 nucleotide sequence: TGTGCCAGCAGCTTAGCAGGGGCGCCTCAAGAGACCCAGTACTTC. Protein product: CASSLAGAPQETQYF.

This chain connects TRBV4-3 to TRBJ2-2, with 8 bases fitting TRBD2. Germline CDR1 is LGHNA and CDR2 is YSLEER. This CDR3 has 17 residues. V was clipped by 0 bases and J by 6 bases; unmatched bases: 9. The DNA of the CDR3 is TGCGCCAGCAGCCAAGATCGACCCGGGGGGGCCGCCGGGGAGCTGTTTTTT. Its protein is CASSQDRPGGAAGELFF.

The chain combines TRBV5-1 with TRBJ1-1; no definite D call. This CDR3 has 19 amino acids. The germline V gene encodes CDR1 SGHRS and CDR2 YFSETQ. The V and J ends lost 0 bases and 1 base respectively, with 22 bases between them. CDR3 bases: TGCGCCAGCAGCTTGGCCGGTAGAACGTCGAACAAGGCGAACACTGAAGCTTTCTTT. It encodes CASSLAGRTSNKANTEAFF.

The rearrangement uses TRBV18 and TRBJ1-4, with 7 bases aligning to TRBD1. The CDR3 loop spans 13 amino acids. The germline V gene has CDR1 KGHSH and CDR2 LQKENI. V trimming: 6 bases; J trimming: 6 bases; junction bases outside the gene matches: 4. This CDR3 reads CASSDRLYEKLFF. The CDR3 DNA follows: TGTGCCAGCTCGGACAGGTTATATGAAAAACTGTTTTTT.

The chain recombines TRBV5-1 with TRBJ1-4; no reliable D call. The CDR3 is made up of 16 amino acids. Deletions cut 3 bases from V and 8 bases from J, with 20 bases between. Germline CDR1 and CDR2: SGHRS and YFSETQ. DNA for the CDR3: TGCGCCAGCAGCTGGTGGCCCACGGACGAGCGGGAAAAACTGTTTTTT. It translates to CASSWWPTDEREKLFF.

J is TRBJ1-1 and V is TRBV27; 8 bases are a match to TRBD1. The CDR3 runs to 12 residues. V gave up 6 bases and J gave up 8 bases; unmatched junction bases: 5. The germline V gene encodes CDR1 MNHEY and CDR2 SMNVEV (reference sequence). For the CDR3, the DNA is TGTGCCAGCAGGCAAACAGGGGGGGAAGCTTTCTTT. This gives the protein CASRQTGGEAFF.

This sequence joins TRBV4-1 and TRBJ2-3; 10 nucleotides agree with TRBD2. V lost 0 bases and J lost 4; bases outside the gene matches: 13. Germline V gene sequence: CDR1 MGHRA, CDR2 YSYEKL. The CDR3 runs 19 residues. The CDR3 sequence is CASSQESLAGAPSADTQYF. The DNA of the CDR3 is TGCGCCAGCAGCCAAGAGTCCCTAGCGGGAGCCCCCAGTGCAGATACGCAGTATTTT.

The J gene is TRBJ2-7, the V gene TRBV11-2; D gene ambiguous. V shed 3 bases and J shed 2 bases, with 8 bases lying between them. CDR1 is SGHAT, CDR2 FQNNGV, per germline. The CDR3 covers 13 residues. The CDR3 bases are TGTGCCAGCAGCTTCGAATACGCCTACGAGCAGTACTTC. Protein: CASSFEYAYEQYF.

The gene calls are TRBV27 and TRBJ2-2, with 9 bases lining up with TRBD1. The CDR3 sequence is 16 residues long. V lost 5 bases and J lost 4; bases outside the gene matches: 8. Germline-derived CDR1 and CDR2 are MNHEY and SMNVEV (reference sequence). The CDR3, as DNA: TGTGCCAGCAGTCCGAACAGGGGGCATGGCACCGGGGAGCTGTTTTTT. Translating it yields CASSPNRGHGTGELFF.

The chain uses TRBV6-4 and TRBJ2-1; 7 bases match TRBD1. The CDR3 covers 14 residues. The V gene's germline CDR1 is MRHNA and CDR2 SNTAGT. V lost 0 bases, J lost 5 bases, and 1 base stayed unmatched. CDR3 protein: CASSDSGQHNEQFF. The DNA of the CDR3 is TGTGCCAGCAGTGACTCGGGACAGCACAATGAGCAGTTCTTC.

V gene TRBV19 combines with J gene TRBJ2-1; 8 positions agree with TRBD1. This CDR3 contains 15 residues. With 4 bases clipped from V and 9 bases from J, the junction kept 11 bases outside the gene matches. Germline CDR1 LNHDA, CDR2 SQIVND (reference sequence). The CDR3 DNA is TGTGCCAGTAGTACTACAGGGGGAATCGGTGCTGAGCAGTTCTTC. Translated: CASSTTGGIGAEQFF.

The CDR3 here is CASSEGRRASLLSYTF. Here the CDR3 DNA reads TGTGCCAGCAGTGAAGGAAGGAGGGCGTCACTATTAAGCTACACCTTC. The chain joins TRBV6-1 to TRBJ1-2; D call uncertain. Germline loops: CDR1 MNHNS, CDR2 SASEGT. The V and J ends lost 1 base and 9 bases respectively, with 21 bases between them. The CDR3 is 16 residues long.

The gene calls are TRBV2 and TRBJ2-5; 12 bases match TRBD1. After removal of 6 bases from V and 2 bases from J, the junction contained 4 bases not matched to a gene. The CDR3 runs 15 residues. Germline V gives CDR1 SNHLY, CDR2 FYNNEI. The DNA of the CDR3 is TGTGCCAGCAGAGCGGGACAGGGGGCACAAGAGACCCAGTACTTC. Amino acid sequence: CASRAGQGAQETQYF.

The V gene is TRBV6-4, the J gene TRBJ2-3, with 10 nucleotides matching TRBD2. The junction had 6 bases not matched to a gene; V was cut back by 3 bases and J by 6 bases. The CDR3 totals 15 residues. Germline V gives CDR1 MRHNA, CDR2 SNTAGT. CDR3 amino acids: CASSEVAGGSDTQYF. CDR3 sequence (DNA): TGTGCCAGCAGTGAAGTAGCGGGGGGCTCGGATACGCAGTATTTT.

A single count supports this clone. This rearrangement joins TRBV30 to TRBJ2-1, with 8 bases aligning to TRBD2. Looked up from germline, CDR1 is GTSNPN and CDR2 is SVGIG (reference sequence). J was trimmed by 6 bases and V by 2 bases; bases with no gene match: 6. This CDR3 spans 14 amino acids. CDR3 residues: CAWSSGLAGNEQFF. For the CDR3, the DNA is TGTGCCTGGAGTAGTGGCCTAGCGGGCAATGAGCAGTTCTTC.

This clone appeared once. The rearrangement joins TRBV23-1 to TRBJ2-2, with 9 bases fitting TRBD1. TRBV23-1 is flagged as an ORF with uncertain function. After removal of 0 bases from V and 4 bases from J, the junction contained 15 bases not matched to a gene. CDR3 length equals 20 residues. The CDR3, as DNA: TGCGCCAGCAGTCAATCGAGGGACAGGGTAAAGTCCGGTGGCACCGGGGAGCTGTTTTTT. Translating gives CASSQSRDRVKSGGTGELFF.

The chain recombines TRBV4-3 with TRBJ1-1; 7 bases fit TRBD1. V was pared by 0 bases and J by 0 bases, with 1 base of the junction left unmatched. Germline CDR1 is LGHNA and CDR2 is YSLEER. The CDR3 contains 15 residues. This CDR3 is CASSQDTGVNTEAFF. The CDR3, as DNA: TGCGCCAGCAGCCAAGATACAGGGGTGAACACTGAAGCTTTCTTT.

The gene calls are TRBV27 and TRBJ1-2; D unclear. The germline V gene encodes CDR1 MNHEY and CDR2 SMNVEV (reference sequence). The CDR3 is 13 residues long. V lost 3 bases and J 3 bases, leaving 8 bases between the germline ends. In DNA, the CDR3 is TGTGCCAGCAGTTTCGCGGGGTACTATGGCTACACCTTC. Its translation: CASSFAGYYGYTF.